This T cell receptor beta chain was captured by sequencing in a study of CXCR3-negative and CXCR3-positive naive CD8 T cells. This clonotype is classed as medium-sized by frequency. Its antigen is not identified. Subsets of CD8+ T cells were each sorted in triplicate at a few hundred thousand cells apiece. Cells classed as naive CD8+ T cells were CD45RO-CCR7+CD27+CD95-. Libraries were UMI-labeled 5' RACE TRB cDNA. TCRdb reprocessed the 5' RACE reads, keeping one entry per CDR3 protein, no DNA. The sample data list about 9,600 distinct CDR3 sequences. The study, taken as a whole, reports: Higher TRB CDR3 hydrophobicity marked CXCR3-positive naive cells relative to CXCR3-negative naive cells. Memory CD8+ T cell repertoires were far less diverse than both naive subsets.

The CDR3 length is 11 residues. Germline CDR1 is SQVTM and CDR2 is ANQGSEA. The sequence derives from a human donor in good health. Some clones in this sample may be carry-over from other donors' samples. Sequenced sample: naive CXCR3- CD8+ T cells from blood. Subset denoted: CD45RO-CCR7+CD27+CD95- naive CD8+ T cells lacking CXCR3 (TNR3-). The chain links TRBV29-1 to TRBJ1-1. The CDR3 is CSVDSRPEAFF.